This T cell receptor beta chain was identified in a study of CD4 T cells in relation to SARS-CoV-2 and coronaviruses. As for the study in general: Shared crossreactive spike epitopes were mapped to their HLA restriction.

Study outcomes and limitations: No donor gave both pre-pandemic and post-infection samples. Memory recall responses, not primary responses primed in culture, are what the assay detects.

On this clone itself: Its matching antigen is unknown.

Before the COVID-19 pandemic, during about 2010-2018, CD4+ T cells were taken from unexposed donors. Looked up from germline, CDR1 is LNHDA and CDR2 is SQIVND (reference sequence). This CDR3 spans 13 amino acids. The V end lost 6 bases, the J end lost 0 bases, and 7 bases lay between the germline ends. Deep TCR-beta sequencing used DNA from uncultured naive and memory CD4+ T cells. This table comes from immunoSEQ multiplex PCR, and its TCRdb copy is limited to in-frame clones, with some not included. Here the sample spans 55,000 to 75,000 clones, around 87% being singletons. The receptor was isolated from a human donor in good health. Material: memory CD4+ T cells from PBMCs. This sequence joins TRBV19 and TRBJ2-3, with D possibly matching TRBD1 (5 bases). CDR3: CASRTVSTDTQYF. Here the CDR3 DNA reads TGTGCCAGTAGGACAGTTAGCACAGATACGCAGTATTTT.